These 3 T cell receptor beta chains originate from one sample sequenced in a study of T cell repertoires in cytomegalovirus infection. MiXCR, run by TCRdb on the reads, gives a single entry per CDR3 protein. This sample has just over 450,000 distinct CDR3 sequences, with approximately 40% found just once. Their antigens are not known. Sequences were derived from cultured PBMCs, sampled from culture after CMV antigen stimulation. These receptor sequences come from a human donor in good health (CMV status not recorded). Some clones in this sample may be carry-over from other donors' samples.

This sequence joins TRBV6-1 and TRBJ2-7; D may be TRBD1 or TRBD2 (5 bases each). V lost 3 bases, J lost 1 base, and 13 bases lay in between. From germline, CDR1 is MNHNS and CDR2 SASEGT. This CDR3 spans 15 amino acids. CDR3 nucleotide sequence: TGTGCCAGCAGTGAGTGGGGGACGTCTTCCTACGAGCAGTACTTC. Residues: CASSEWGTSSYEQYF.

The CDR3 region is CASSGMTDSYEQYF. CDR3 sequence (DNA): TGTGCCAGCAGCGGTATGACAGACTCCTACGAGCAGTACTTC. This chain joins TRBV12-3 or TRBV12-4 and TRBJ2-7, with D possibly TRBD1 on 5 matching bases. The CDR3 runs to 14 residues. V was shortened by 6 bases and J by 0 bases, with 12 bases between the two germline ends.

Turning to this clonotype: A read error may produce the germline difference seen at one junction end. The rearrangement uses TRBV27 and TRBJ1-2, with D unresolved. Germline lookup yields CDR1 MNHEY and CDR2 SMNVEV (reference sequence). CDR3 length: 14 residues. The CDR3 is CASSPPVRIPGSCF. The CDR3 nucleotides are TGTGCCAGCAGTCCCCCGGTCCGAATTCCCGGGTCATGCTTC.